Only a few counts were recorded for the clone carrying this T cell receptor beta chain. Its antigen is unknown. One heparinised draw, averaging around 120 mL, was taken per donor. This sample was taken from a study of beta chain features in type 1 diabetes. The overall study: The patients were much like the healthy donors in age, gender and cell yields. General study results and limits: Shorter TCRB CDR3s, moderately but significantly so, were found in Type 1 diabetes patients in all four CD4+ subsets. Compared with healthy donors, patients appeared to share more similar naive, central memory and regulatory TCRB repertoires.

The investigators reverse transcribed all of the isolated RNA, so they sequenced expressed TCRB transcripts. Profiled with immunoSEQ multiplex PCR; TCRdb holds only in-frame clones, not every one. The data show around 690,000 clones, around 12% seen once. Material: naive CD4+ T cells from blood. The TCR sequence derives from a man between 25 and 39 years old with type 1 diabetes.

This CDR3 is CASSQDRPRDGETQYF. CDR3 coding DNA: TGTGCCAGCAGCCAAGATCGTCCCCGGGACGGAGAGACCCAGTACTTC. The chain recombines TRBV4-2 with TRBJ2-5; either TRBD1 or TRBD2 may supply D (5 bases each). The CDR3 has 16 residues. The V end was cut by 0 bases, the J end by 4 bases, with 15 bases between. Germline assignment: CDR1 LGHNA and CDR2 YNFKEQ.